The rows below give T cell receptor beta chains drawn from one sample of a study of blood T cell repertoires in COVID-19. Clones were sequenced by immunoSEQ multiplex PCR, and TCRdb holds only the in-frame ones, with some missing. This table holds some 250,000 clones, approximately 90% found once. The specimen was peripheral blood. The origin of the receptors is a middle-aged woman who had recovered from COVID-19. The CDR3 runs from the conserved cysteine through the conserved F or W. The D gene is left open where the match is weak. Clone size appears in some rows only: once, few, many, or a class for an expanded clone.

d_call j_call clone_size v_call cdr3_nt cdr3_aa
NA TRBJ1-5 NA TRBV15 TGTGCCACCAGCAGACATACAGCGGGCAATCAGCCCCAGCATTTT CATSRHTAGNQPQHF
NA TRBJ1-3 NA TRBV18 TGTGCCAGCCAGTCGGGAGGTGGAAACACCATATATTTT CASQSGGGNTIYF
NA TRBJ1-4 many TRBV30 TGTGCCCGGGGAACTACTGGTGAAAAACTGTTTTTT CARGTTGEKLFF
NA TRBJ2-5 NA TRBV28 TGTGCCAGCAGGTTCAGAACGGGTATTCAAGAGACCCAGTACTTC CASRFRTGIQETQYF
NA TRBJ1-6 NA TRBV15 TGTGCCACCAGAGAGGAAGGCTATAATTCACCCCTCCACTTT CATREEGYNSPLHF
NA TRBJ1-5 NA TRBV19 TGTGCCAGTAGTATAGTCCCCGCCACCCGGAGCAATCAGCCCCAGCATTTT CASSIVPATRSNQPQHF
NA TRBJ1-6 NA TRBV5-5 TGTGCCAGCACCTTGGGGGCAGCAATCTCCTATAATTCACCCCTCCACTTT CASTLGAAISYNSPLHF
TRBD1 TRBJ1-5 NA TRBV6-5 TGTGCCAGCAGCATAGGGGACAGGGTTCAGCCCCAGCATTTT CASSIGDRVQPQHF
NA TRBJ1-6 NA TRBV27 TGTGCCAGCAGTTTACGGCGGTTCAATTCACCCCTCCACTTT CASSLRRFNSPLHF
TRBD1 TRBJ2-1 many TRBV29-1 TGCAGCGTTGGAGGGACAGGGGAGCAGTTCTTC CSVGGTGEQFF
TRBD2 TRBJ2-3 NA TRBV3-1/TRBV3-2 TGTGCCAGCAGCCACCCCGCGGGACTAGCGGGAACAGATACGCAGTATTTT CASSHPAGLAGTDTQYF
TRBD2 TRBJ2-7 once TRBV6-2/TRBV6-3 TGTGCCAGCAGTTACCAAGCTCGGACTAGCGGGAGGCCCTACGAGCAGTACTTC CASSYQARTSGRPYEQYF
TRBD2 TRBJ2-7 NA TRBV7-2 TGTGCCAGCACAGATAGCGGGAGAACCTACGAGCAGTACTTC CASTDSGRTYEQYF
NA TRBJ2-3 few TRBV13 TGTGCCAGCAGCTTACCCCGACTAGGGAGCACAGATACGCAGTATTTT CASSLPRLGSTDTQYF
NA TRBJ2-1 NA TRBV2 TGTGCCAGCAGTGGAGGTGGTGAGCAGTTCTTC CASSGGGEQFF
NA TRBJ2-3 NA TRBV24-1 TGTGCCACCAGCCCCGCGGGTTCCACAGATACGCAGTATTTT CATSPAGSTDTQYF
TRBD2 TRBJ2-5 NA TRBV9 TGTGCCAGCAGCGCCGGGACTAGCGGGGGCCTCCAAGAGACCCAGTACTTC CASSAGTSGGLQETQYF
NA TRBJ2-7 NA TRBV27 TGTGCCAGCAGTCTGACAGGAGGCTCCTACGAGCAGTACTTC CASSLTGGSYEQYF
NA TRBJ1-2 NA TRBV19 TGTGCCAGTAGTATTTACGGGGTTGGCCATGGCTACACCTTC CASSIYGVGHGYTF
NA TRBJ2-7 NA TRBV4-3 TGCGCCAGCAGCCAAGGGGAGGGGGGCGTCTTTGAGCAGTACTTC CASSQGEGGVFEQYF
NA TRBJ2-3 NA TRBV6-5 TGTGCCAGCACCGCCACCCGGGGGGCCACAGATACGCAGTATTTT CASTATRGATDTQYF
TRBD1 TRBJ1-6 NA TRBV3-1/TRBV3-2 TGTGCCAGCAGCCAGGGTGGGACAGGGGTTTCACCCCTCCACTTT CASSQGGTGVSPLHF
TRBD1 TRBJ2-5 NA TRBV24-1 TGTGCCACCAGTGATCACAGGGGGACCCAGTACTTC CATSDHRGTQYF